This entry is about one T cell receptor beta chain. As yet, its antigen is unknown. The record originates from a study of cytotoxic CD8 clonotypes in ibrutinib-treated CLL. Findings of the study overall: A rise in clonality was seen at ibrutinib response, and a fall back toward baseline was seen at progression. Clonality measured at baseline exceeded age-matched healthy donors, tracking circulating CD8+ T-cell counts. Contraction or stability on treatment characterized the public clonotypes, which were uncommon.

Sequenced by immunoSEQ multiplex PCR; TCRdb stores in-frame clones only, minus some. The table records some 140,000 clones, 75% to 95% of them present only once. The germline V gene encodes CDR1 SNHLY and CDR2 FYNNEI. Deletions cut 3 bases from V and 7 bases from J, with 13 bases between. The CDR3 consists of 14 residues. This clonotype originated in a human donor with chronic lymphocytic leukemia. This chain links TRBV2 with TRBJ1-5, with D hard to call. The sample here was PBMCs, taken after 12 months of ibrutinib treatment. CDR3 in DNA: TGTGCCAGCAGTGACGCCCGGGAGGACCAGCCCCAGCATTTT. As protein: CASSDAREDQPQHF.